This TCR beta chain was observed in a study of vaccination effects on CD4 cells after COVID-19. Study-wide context: About 2 million PBMC were placed in each well, which was supplemented with roughly 10 IU/ml IL-2 and 7.5 to 10 ug/ml peptides.

Germline V gene sequence: CDR1 DFQATT, CDR2 SNEGSKA (reference sequence). The CDR3 sequence is 13 residues long. V was cut by 5 bases and J by 0 bases, with 8 bases left in between. Libraries were prepared by immunoSEQ multiplex PCR; TCRdb keeps only in-frame clonotypes and omits some of them. The table records 50,000 to 70,000 clones, just over 70% of them present only once. CD4+ T cells were isolated after around ten days of culture. This person caught SARS-CoV-2 sometime from March to December 2020, and PCR testing confirmed the infection. As concerns this clone: Its target is not known.

This sequence was found in a human donor who had a prior SARS-CoV-2 infection. The source was CD4+ T cells from PBMCs cultured without peptide, collected before COVID-19 vaccination. The chain uses TRBV20-1 and TRBJ1-5, with D hard to call. CDR3 loop: CSACENSNQPQHF. The CDR3 DNA follows: TGCAGTGCTTGTGAGAATAGCAATCAGCCCCAGCATTTT.